Below are 3 T cell receptor beta chains sequenced from a single sample in a study of blood T cell repertoires in COVID-19. Sequencing was performed with immunoSEQ multiplex PCR; in TCRdb, only in-frame clones are kept and a portion is missing. Of some 100,000 clones listed, roughly four fifths are singletons. The material sequenced was peripheral blood. All receptors come from a man over 45 with active or convalescent COVID-19.

This clone was seen more than once but under ten times. The chain combines TRBV19 with TRBJ2-7; D might be TRBD1 (5 bases). This CDR3 has 14 residues. V was trimmed by 9 bases and J by 3 bases, leaving 18 bases between them. Germline V CDR1 and CDR2: LNHDA, SQIVND (reference sequence). For the CDR3, the DNA is TGTGCCAGCCCCAGGGTAATGGTAAACTACGAGCAGTACGTC. Translation gives CASPRVMVNYEQYV.

A word on this clone: The conserved closing phenylalanine or tryptophan is absent in this CDR3, likely reflecting a read error. The limits of the CDR3 on the DNA are not certain, so only TCRdb's listed CDR3 is given. The chain is built from TRBV4-3 and TRBJ1-3; the D call in the table, TRBD1, was not verified against the DNA. The CDR3 spans 10 amino acids, including both terminal residues. In germline, CDR1 is LGHNA, CDR2 YSLEER. Here the CDR3 reads CASRRQPPLE.

This chain joins TRBV15 and TRBJ2-3; 14 bases match TRBD2. V shed 5 bases and J 4 bases; nucleotides not matched to a gene: 11. Germline lookup yields CDR1 LNHNV and CDR2 YYDKDF (reference sequence). The CDR3 covers 18 residues. CDR3 DNA: TGTGCCACCAGCCCCCGGACTAGCGGGGGGCCAGGATCAGATACGCAGTATTTT. Protein product: CATSPRTSGGPGSDTQYF.